Below are 6 T cell receptor beta chains sequenced from a single sample in a study of T cell responses to AZD1222 COVID-19 vaccine. The protocol was immunoSEQ multiplex PCR, while the TCRdb copy is restricted to in-frame clones and leaves out a portion. Of over 200,000 clones detected, about 95% appear once; the ten largest clones hold around 1.7%. This sample comprised peripheral blood, obtained 28 days after the second dose of the MenACWY control vaccine. These receptors were taken from an adult who received the MenACWY meningococcal vaccine as a control.

The rearrangement links TRBV28 to TRBJ2-1; 16 bases fit TRBD2. The ends lost 5 bases at V and 9 bases at J; junction bases unmatched: 7. This CDR3 region has 16 residues. The germline CDR1 and CDR2 sequences are MDHEN and SYDVKM. The CDR3 loop is CASSTGTSGGAGEQFF. Written as DNA, the CDR3 is TGTGCCAGCAGTACCGGGACTAGCGGGGGGGCCGGTGAGCAGTTCTTC.

This chain links TRBV7-3 with TRBJ2-7; D not resolved. CDR3 length equals 13 residues. The ends were cut back, 0 bases at V and 6 bases at J, with 9 bases in the middle. Germline-derived CDR1 and CDR2 are SGHTA and FQGTGA. The CDR3 loop is CASSLTLGSEQYF. The CDR3 nucleotides are TGTGCCAGCAGCTTAACGTTAGGATCCGAGCAGTACTTC.

The chain joins TRBV7-2 to TRBJ1-4, with a tentative D call TRBD1 (5 bases). Germline V gene sequence: CDR1 SGHTA, CDR2 FQGNSA. The CDR3 contains 15 residues. Trimming took 4 bases from V and 0 from J, leaving 9 bases between them. The CDR3 is CASSSRVATNEKLFF. CDR3 bases: TGTGCCAGCAGCTCCAGGGTCGCAACTAATGAAAAACTGTTTTTT. The variable domain in full, completed from reference TRBV7-2 and TRBJ1-4, reads GAGVSQSPSNKVTEKGKDVELRCDPISGHTALYWYRQSLGQGLEFLIYFQGNSAPDKSGLPSDRFSAERTGGSVSTLTIQRTQQEDSAVYLCASSSRVATNEKLFFGSGTQLSVL.

The genes are TRBV5-1 and TRBJ1-4; the match to TRBD1 covers 8 bases. Unmatched junction bases numbered 11, after V lost 0 bases and J lost 7 bases. The CDR3 is made up of 17 amino acids. CDR1 is SGHRS and CDR2 is YFSETQ in the germline V gene. The CDR3 sequence: CASSLGPLQGVSEKLFF. The CDR3 DNA reads as TGCGCCAGCAGCTTGGGCCCCCTACAGGGGGTGAGTGAAAAACTGTTTTTT.

V and J are TRBV27 and TRBJ1-3; D is unclear. The germline gives CDR1 MNHEY, CDR2 SMNVEV (reference sequence). The V end lost 5 bases, the J end lost 0 bases, and 11 bases lay between the germline ends. The CDR3 spans 15 residues. This CDR3 is CASSPDGISGNTIYF. CDR3 nucleotide sequence: TGTGCCAGCAGTCCGGACGGAATCTCTGGAAACACCATATATTTT.

This sequence joins TRBV24-1 and TRBJ2-3; TRBD2 aligns across 11 bases. V lost 4 bases to trimming and J lost 4 bases; unmatched junction nucleotides: 3. Germline CDR1 KGHDR, CDR2 SFDVKD. The CDR3 has 15 amino acids. CDR3 in amino acids: CATSELAGASDTQYF. DNA for the CDR3: TGTGCCACCAGTGAACTAGCGGGAGCTTCAGATACGCAGTATTTT.